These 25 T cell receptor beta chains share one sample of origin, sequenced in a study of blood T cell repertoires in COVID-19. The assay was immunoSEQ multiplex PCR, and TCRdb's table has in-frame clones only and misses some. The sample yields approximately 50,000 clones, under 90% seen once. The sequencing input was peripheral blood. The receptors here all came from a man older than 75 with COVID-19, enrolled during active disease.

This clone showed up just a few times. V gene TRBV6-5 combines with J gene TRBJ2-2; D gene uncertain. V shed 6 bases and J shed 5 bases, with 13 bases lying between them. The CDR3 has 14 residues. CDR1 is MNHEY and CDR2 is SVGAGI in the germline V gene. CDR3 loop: CASSPPGWTGELFF. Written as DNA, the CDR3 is TGTGCCAGCAGCCCCCCGGGTTGGACCGGGGAGCTGTTTTTT.

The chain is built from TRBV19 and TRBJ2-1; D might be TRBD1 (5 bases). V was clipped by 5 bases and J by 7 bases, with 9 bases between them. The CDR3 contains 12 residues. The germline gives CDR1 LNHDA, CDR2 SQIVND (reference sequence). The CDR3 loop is CASSPRQNEQFF. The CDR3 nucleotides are TGTGCCAGTAGTCCCCGACAGAATGAGCAGTTCTTC.

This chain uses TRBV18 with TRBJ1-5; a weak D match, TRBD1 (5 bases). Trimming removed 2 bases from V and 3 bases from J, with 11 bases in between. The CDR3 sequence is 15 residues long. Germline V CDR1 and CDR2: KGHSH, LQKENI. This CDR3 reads CASSPGAGNNQPQHF. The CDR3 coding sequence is TGTGCCAGCTCACCAGGGGCAGGGAACAATCAGCCCCAGCATTTT.

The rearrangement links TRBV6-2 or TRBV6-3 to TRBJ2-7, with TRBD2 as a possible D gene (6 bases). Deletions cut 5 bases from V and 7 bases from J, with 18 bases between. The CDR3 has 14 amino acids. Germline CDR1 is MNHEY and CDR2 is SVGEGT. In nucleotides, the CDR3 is TGTGCCAGCAGTCCCCACACCACTCGGGGGGAGCAGTACGTC. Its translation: CASSPHTTRGEQYV.

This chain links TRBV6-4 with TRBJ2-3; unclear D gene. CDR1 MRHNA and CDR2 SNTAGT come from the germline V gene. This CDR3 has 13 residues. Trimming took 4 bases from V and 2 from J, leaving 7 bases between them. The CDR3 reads CASSVEVTDTQYF. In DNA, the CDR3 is TGTGCCAGCAGTGTCGAGGTCACAGATACGCAGTATTTT.

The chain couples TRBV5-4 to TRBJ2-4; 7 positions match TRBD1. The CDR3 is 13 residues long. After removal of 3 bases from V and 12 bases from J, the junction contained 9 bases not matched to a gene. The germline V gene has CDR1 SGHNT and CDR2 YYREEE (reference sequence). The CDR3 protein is CASSSQDRTDQYF. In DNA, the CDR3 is TGTGCCAGCAGCTCCCAGGACAGGACGGATCAGTACTTC.

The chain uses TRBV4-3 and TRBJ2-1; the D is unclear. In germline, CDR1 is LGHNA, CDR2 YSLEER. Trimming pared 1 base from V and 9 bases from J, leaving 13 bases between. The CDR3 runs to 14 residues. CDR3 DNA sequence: TGCGCCAGCAGCCAAGGAATGGTACGGGTTGAGCAGTTCTTC. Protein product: CASSQGMVRVEQFF.

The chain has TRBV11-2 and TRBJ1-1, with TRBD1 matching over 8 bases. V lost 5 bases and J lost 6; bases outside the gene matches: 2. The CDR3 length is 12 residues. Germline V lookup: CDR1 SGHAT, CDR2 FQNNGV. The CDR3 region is CASSQQGAEAFF. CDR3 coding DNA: TGTGCCAGCAGCCAACAGGGGGCTGAAGCTTTCTTT.

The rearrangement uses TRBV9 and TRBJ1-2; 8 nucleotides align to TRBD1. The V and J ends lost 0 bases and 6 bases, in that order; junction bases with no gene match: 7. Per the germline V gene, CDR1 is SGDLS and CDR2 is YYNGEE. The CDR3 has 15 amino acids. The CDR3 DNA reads TGTGCCAGCAGCGTAGAGGCAGGGGGCGTTGATGGCTACACCTTC. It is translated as CASSVEAGGVDGYTF.

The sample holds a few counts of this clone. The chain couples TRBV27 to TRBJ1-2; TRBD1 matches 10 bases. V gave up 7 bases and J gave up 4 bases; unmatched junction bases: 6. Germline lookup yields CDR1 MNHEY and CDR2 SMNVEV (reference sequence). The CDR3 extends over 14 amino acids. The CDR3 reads CASTRTGGLYGYTF. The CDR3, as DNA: TGTGCCAGCACCAGGACAGGGGGTCTCTATGGCTACACCTTC.

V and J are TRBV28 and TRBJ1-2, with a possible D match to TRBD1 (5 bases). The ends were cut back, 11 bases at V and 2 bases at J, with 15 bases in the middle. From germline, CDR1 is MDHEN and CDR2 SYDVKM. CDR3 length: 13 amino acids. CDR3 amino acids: CAGGRGANYGYTF. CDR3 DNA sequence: TGTGCCGGGGGGAGAGGGGCGAACTATGGCTACACCTTC.

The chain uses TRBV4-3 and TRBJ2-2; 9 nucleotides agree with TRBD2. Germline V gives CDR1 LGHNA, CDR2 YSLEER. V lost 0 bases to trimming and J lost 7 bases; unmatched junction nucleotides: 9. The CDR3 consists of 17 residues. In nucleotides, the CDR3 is TGCGCCAGCAGCCAAGAAGGCGGGGGGGCTATCCACGGGGAGCTGTTTTTT. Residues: CASSQEGGGAIHGELFF.

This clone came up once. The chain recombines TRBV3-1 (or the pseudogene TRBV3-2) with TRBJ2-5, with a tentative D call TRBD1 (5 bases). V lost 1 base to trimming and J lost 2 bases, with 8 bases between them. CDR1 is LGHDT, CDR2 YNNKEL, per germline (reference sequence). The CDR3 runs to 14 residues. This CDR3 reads CASSQGNRQETQYF. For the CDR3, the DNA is TGTGCCAGCAGCCAAGGGAACAGGCAAGAGACCCAGTACTTC.

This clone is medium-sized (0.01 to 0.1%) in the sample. CDR3 sequence (DNA): TGCGCCAGCAGCCCCCTCGTTGGAGGGGCAACTACTAATCTGAACACTGAAGCTTTCTTT. Translated: CASSPLVGGATTNLNTEAFF. The chain joins TRBV4-3 to TRBJ1-1, with D possibly being TRBD1 (5 bases). Per the germline V gene, CDR1 is LGHNA and CDR2 is YSLEER. This CDR3 comprises 20 residues. Trimming removed 4 bases at V and 0 bases at J, with 27 bases between.

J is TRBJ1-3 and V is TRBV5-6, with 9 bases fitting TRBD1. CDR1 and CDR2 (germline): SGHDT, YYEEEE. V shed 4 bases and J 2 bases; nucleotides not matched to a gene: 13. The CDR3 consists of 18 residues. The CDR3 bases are TGTGCCAGCAGCCCCTACGGGACAGGGATGTTAGCTGGAAACACCATATATTTT. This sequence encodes CASSPYGTGMLAGNTIYF. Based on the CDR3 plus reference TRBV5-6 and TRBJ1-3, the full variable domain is DAGVTQSPTHLIKTRGQQVTLRCSPKSGHDTVSWYQQALGQGPQFIFQYYEEEERQRGNFPDRFSGHQFPNYSSELNVNALLLGDSALYLCASSPYGTGMLAGNTIYFGEGSWLTVV.

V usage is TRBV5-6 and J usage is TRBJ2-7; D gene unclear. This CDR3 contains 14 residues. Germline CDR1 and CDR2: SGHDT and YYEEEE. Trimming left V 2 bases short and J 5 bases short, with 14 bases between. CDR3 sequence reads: CASSLRLLVDEQYV. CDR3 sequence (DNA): TGTGCCAGCAGCTTAAGACTCCTCGTTGACGAGCAGTACGTC.

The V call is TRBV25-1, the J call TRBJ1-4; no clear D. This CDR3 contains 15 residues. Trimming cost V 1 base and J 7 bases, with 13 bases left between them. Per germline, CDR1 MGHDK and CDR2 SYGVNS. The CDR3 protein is CASSELGRETEKLFF. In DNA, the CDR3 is TGTGCCAGCAGTGAATTGGGCAGAGAGACTGAAAAACTGTTTTTT.

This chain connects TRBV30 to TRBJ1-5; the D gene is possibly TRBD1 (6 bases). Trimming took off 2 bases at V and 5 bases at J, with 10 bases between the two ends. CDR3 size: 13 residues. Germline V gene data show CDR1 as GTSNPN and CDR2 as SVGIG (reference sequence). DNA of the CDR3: TGTGCCTGGAGTCCGGGGGGCGATCAGCCCCAGCATTTT. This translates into CAWSPGGDQPQHF.

CDR3 sequence reads: CASSLPTGNGNTIYF. CDR3 bases: TGTGCCAGCAGTTTACCGACAGGGAATGGAAACACCATATATTTT. The chain uses TRBV28 and TRBJ1-3, with 7 bases lining up with TRBD1. CDR3 length: 15 residues. Germline V gene data show CDR1 as MDHEN and CDR2 as SYDVKM. The V gene end was trimmed by 2 bases and the J gene end by 3 bases; junction bases not matched to a gene: 4. The whole variable domain, remainder taken from reference TRBV28 and TRBJ1-3, is DVKVTQSSRYLVKRTGEKVFLECVQDMDHENMFWYRQDPGLGLRLIYFSYDVKMKEKGDIPEGYSVSREKKERFSLILESASTNQTSMYLCASSLPTGNGNTIYFGEGSWLTVV.

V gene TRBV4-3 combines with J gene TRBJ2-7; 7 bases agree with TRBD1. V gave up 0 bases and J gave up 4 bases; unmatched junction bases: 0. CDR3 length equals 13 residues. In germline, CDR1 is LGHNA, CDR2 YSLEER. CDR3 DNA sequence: TGCGCCAGCAGCCAAGACAGGGGGTACGAGCAGTACTTC. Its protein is CASSQDRGYEQYF.

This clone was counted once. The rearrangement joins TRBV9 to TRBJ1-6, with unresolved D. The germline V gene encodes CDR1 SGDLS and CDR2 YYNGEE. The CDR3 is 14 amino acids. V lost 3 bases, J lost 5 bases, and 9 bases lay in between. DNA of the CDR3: TGTGCCAGCAGCGCAACAGCCGATAATTCACCCCTCCACTTT. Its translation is CASSATADNSPLHF.

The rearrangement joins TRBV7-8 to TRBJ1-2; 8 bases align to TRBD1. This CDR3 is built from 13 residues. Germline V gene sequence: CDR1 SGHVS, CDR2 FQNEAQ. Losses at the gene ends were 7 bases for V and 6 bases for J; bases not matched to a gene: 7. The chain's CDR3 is CASTMTGADGYTF. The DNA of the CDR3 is TGTGCCAGCACCATGACAGGGGCAGATGGCTACACCTTC.

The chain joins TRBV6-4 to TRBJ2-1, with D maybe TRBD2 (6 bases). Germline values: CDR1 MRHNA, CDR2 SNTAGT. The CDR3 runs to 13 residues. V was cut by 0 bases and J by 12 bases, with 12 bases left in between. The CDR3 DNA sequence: TGTGCCAGCAGTGACTCCTCGGGACTGAGGCAGTTCTTC. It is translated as CASSDSSGLRQFF.

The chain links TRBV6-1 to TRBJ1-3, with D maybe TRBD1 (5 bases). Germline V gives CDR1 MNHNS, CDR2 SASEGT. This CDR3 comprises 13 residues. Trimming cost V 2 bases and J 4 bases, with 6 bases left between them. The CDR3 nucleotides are TGTGCCAGCAGTGAACAGGGAGGAAACACCATATATTTT. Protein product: CASSEQGGNTIYF.

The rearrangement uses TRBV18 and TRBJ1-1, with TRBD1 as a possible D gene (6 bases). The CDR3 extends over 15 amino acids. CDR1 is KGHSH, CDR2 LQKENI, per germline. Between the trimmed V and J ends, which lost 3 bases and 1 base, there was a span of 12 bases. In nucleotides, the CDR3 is TGTGCCAGCTCACCTCTCGGACAGCCGAACACTGAAGCTTTCTTT. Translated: CASSPLGQPNTEAFF.